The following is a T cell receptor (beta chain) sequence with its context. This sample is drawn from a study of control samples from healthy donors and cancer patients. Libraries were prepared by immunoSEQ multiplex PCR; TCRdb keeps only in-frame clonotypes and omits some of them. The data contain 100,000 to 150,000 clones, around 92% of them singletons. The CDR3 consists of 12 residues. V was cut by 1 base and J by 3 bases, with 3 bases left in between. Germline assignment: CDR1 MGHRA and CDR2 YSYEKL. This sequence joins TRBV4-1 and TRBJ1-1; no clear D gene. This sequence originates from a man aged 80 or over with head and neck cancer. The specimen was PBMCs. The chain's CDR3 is CASSQADTEAFF. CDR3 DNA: TGCGCCAGCAGCCAAGCGGACACTGAAGCTTTCTTT.